This T cell receptor (beta chain) was recorded in a study of shared clonotypes between healthy human individuals. General observations from the study: Larger estimated richness was generally recorded for naive subsets relative to memory subsets.

Using immunoSEQ multiplex PCR, the repertoire was profiled, and TCRdb retains in-frame clones only, with some absent. The sample records around 2,000,000 clones, about 95% being singletons. CD45RO-negative CD8 cells positively selected for CCR7 made up the naive population, which excluded terminally differentiated effector memory CD45RA+ cells. Every donor was a Caucasian adult from Nashville, Tennessee. The CDR3 sequence is 11 residues long. Germline lookup yields CDR1 SNHLY and CDR2 FYNNEI. V dropped 10 bases and J dropped 4 bases, with 10 bases sitting between them. On this clone: Its cognate antigen is unknown.

This chain joins TRBV2 and TRBJ1-2, with D unclear. Sequencing was done on a sample of naive CD8+ T cells sorted from blood. This receptor was taken from a man aged 18 to 30 in good health. CDR3 nucleotides: TGTGCCATCCGGACGGGCTATGGCTACACCTTC. It translates to CAIRTGYGYTF.